These 26 T cell receptor beta chains were all obtained from the same sample, sequenced in a study of T cell changes during pregnancy in multiple sclerosis. Sequencing used immunoSEQ multiplex PCR; TCRdb keeps in-frame clones, though not all of them. The sample has 64,000 or so clones, 92% seen once. The material sequenced was peripheral blood, taken in the first trimester of pregnancy. The receptor set was obtained from a female donor with multiple sclerosis, enrolled in a pregnancy study.

The chain employs TRBV19 and TRBJ2-1; 7 bases are a match to TRBD2. Germline CDR1 reads LNHDA; CDR2 reads SQIVND (reference sequence). The J segment lost 14 bases and the V segment lost 5 bases, leaving 9 bases of the junction unmatched. This CDR3 has 12 residues. CDR3 sequence: CASSVSSGTEFF. The CDR3 DNA is TGTGCCAGTAGTGTTTCTAGCGGTACTGAGTTCTTC.

This chain connects TRBV30 to TRBJ2-2; 7 bases fit TRBD2. The CDR3 covers 15 residues. The V gene's germline CDR1 is GTSNPN and CDR2 SVGIG (reference sequence). V was clipped by 3 bases and J by 6 bases; unmatched bases: 10. As DNA, the CDR3 is TGTGCCTGGAGGCTCTCGGGACTACTCCCCGGGGAGCTGTTTTTT. Translated: CAWRLSGLLPGELFF.

The rearrangement links TRBV4-3 to TRBJ2-3; 14 bases match TRBD2. The CDR3 is made up of 18 amino acids. Germline trimming cut 3 bases from V and 6 bases from J; bases unmatched to any gene: 11. Germline CDR1 is LGHNA and CDR2 is YSLEER. The CDR3 is CASSQDLGLAGETDTQYF. The CDR3 DNA is TGCGCCAGCAGCCAGGATTTGGGACTAGCGGGAGAGACGGATACGCAGTATTTT.

The genes are TRBV2 and TRBJ2-7; 9 bases match TRBD1. This CDR3 contains 19 residues. CDR1 is SNHLY, CDR2 FYNNEI, per germline. Losses at the gene ends were 8 bases for V and 2 bases for J; bases not matched to a gene: 22. This CDR3 is CASEESGGTGFAGAYEQYF. The CDR3 nucleotides are TGTGCCAGCGAAGAAAGTGGCGGGACAGGGTTTGCAGGGGCCTACGAGCAGTACTTC.

CDR3 sequence: CATLGTASGANVLTF. The DNA of the CDR3 is TGTGCCACCCTAGGGACAGCCTCTGGGGCCAACGTCCTGACTTTC. V usage is TRBV28 and J usage is TRBJ2-6, with TRBD1 matching over 7 bases. V trimming: 10 bases; J trimming: 0 bases; junction bases outside the gene matches: 6. This CDR3 spans 15 amino acids. From germline, CDR1 is MDHEN and CDR2 SYDVKM.

The rearrangement joins TRBV5-1 to TRBJ2-1; a possible D gene is TRBD2 (5 bases). Per the germline V gene, CDR1 is SGHRS and CDR2 is YFSETQ. The V end was cut by 5 bases, the J end by 1 base, with 7 bases between. CDR3 length: 13 residues. The CDR3 bases are TGCGCCAGCAGACGGGAATCCTACAATGAGCAGTTCTTC. It codes for CASRRESYNEQFF.

The chain carries TRBV30 and TRBJ1-5; 7 positions match TRBD1. The germline gives CDR1 GTSNPN, CDR2 SVGIG (reference sequence). After removal of 3 bases from V and 2 bases from J, the junction contained 1 base not matched to a gene. The CDR3 sequence is 13 residues long. CDR3 DNA sequence: TGTGCCTGGAGAGACAGGGGCAATCAGCCCCAGCATTTT. Encoded protein: CAWRDRGNQPQHF. The variable domain in full, completed from reference TRBV30 and TRBJ1-5, reads SQTIHQWPATLVQPVGSPLSLECTVEGTSNPNLYWYRQAAGRGLQLLFYSVGIGQISSEVPQNLSASRPQDRQFILSSKKLLLSDSGFYLCAWRDRGNQPQHFGDGTRLSIL.

The genes are TRBV7-2 and TRBJ1-2; 8 nucleotides match TRBD1. V was clipped by 4 bases and J by 7 bases; unmatched bases: 14. Germline V gene sequence: CDR1 SGHTA, CDR2 FQGNSA. The CDR3 is made up of 16 amino acids. The CDR3: CASSSNNRGFLSGYTF. CDR3 nucleotide sequence: TGTGCCAGCAGCTCGAATAACAGGGGGTTTTTAAGTGGCTACACCTTC.

Comment on this clone: The limits of the CDR3 on the DNA are not certain, so only TCRdb's listed CDR3 is given. The J gene is TRBJ2-7, the V gene TRBV21-1; the D call in the table, TRBD2, was not verified against the DNA. TRBV21-1 is annotated as a pseudogene. The CDR3 spans 14 residues, counting both ends. The CDR3: CARVGGGSSYEQYF.

The genes are TRBV6-4 and TRBJ2-3; TRBD1 might be the D (6 bases). V was cut by 4 bases and J by 3 bases, with 8 bases left in between. The CDR3 covers 13 residues. CDR1 is MRHNA and CDR2 is SNTAGT in the germline V gene. The CDR3 coding sequence is TGTGCCAGCAGTGCCACAGGGACAGATACGCAGTATTTT. It translates to CASSATGTDTQYF.

The chain links TRBV9 to TRBJ2-3; D is perhaps TRBD1 (6 bases). Germline values: CDR1 SGDLS, CDR2 YYNGEE. Deletions cut 0 bases from V and 4 bases from J, with 6 bases between. The CDR3 runs 13 residues. The CDR3 loop reads CASSVGGPDTQYF. The CDR3 DNA is TGTGCCAGCAGCGTAGGGGGGCCAGATACGCAGTATTTT.

The genes are TRBV9 and TRBJ1-4; 7 nucleotides agree with TRBD1. The V gene end was trimmed by 3 bases and the J gene end by 8 bases; junction bases not matched to a gene: 10. The CDR3 extends over 15 amino acids. The germline gives CDR1 SGDLS, CDR2 YYNGEE. The CDR3 protein is CASSARQGPMEKLFF. CDR3 DNA sequence: TGTGCCAGCAGCGCAAGACAGGGTCCTATGGAAAAACTGTTTTTT.

The rearrangement joins TRBV19 to TRBJ1-2; no firm D call. Trimming shortened V by 7 bases and J by 3 bases, and 15 bases separated the two germline ends. CDR1 LNHDA and CDR2 SQIVND come from the germline V gene (reference sequence). The CDR3 is 14 residues long. The CDR3 bases are TGTGCCAGTACCCAAGGCCCTGGAGACTATGGCTACACCTTC. It is translated as CASTQGPGDYGYTF.

The chain has TRBV27 and TRBJ2-7, with 10 positions matching TRBD1. The V and J ends lost 3 bases and 2 bases, in that order; junction bases with no gene match: 16. This CDR3 has 19 residues. Germline V gene lookup returns CDR1 MNHEY and CDR2 SMNVEV (reference sequence). The CDR3 DNA follows: TGTGCCAGCAGTTTGCGATCTTCCTCCGGGACAGGGGATCCCTACGAGCAGTACTTC. Its translation is CASSLRSSSGTGDPYEQYF.

The chain links TRBV6-5 to TRBJ2-5; D is unresolved. The germline gives CDR1 MNHEY, CDR2 SVGAGI. V lost 2 bases and J 2 bases, leaving 12 bases between the germline ends. The CDR3 covers 15 residues. The CDR3 spells CASSYGLAVQETQYF. The CDR3 region has the DNA TGTGCCAGCAGTTACGGGTTGGCGGTTCAAGAGACCCAGTACTTC.

J is TRBJ2-7 and V is TRBV10-3, with 11 positions matching TRBD1. The V gene end was trimmed by 9 bases and the J gene end by 7 bases; junction bases not matched to a gene: 5. Germline loops: CDR1 ENHRY, CDR2 SYGVKD. The CDR3 sequence is 12 residues long. CDR3 bases: TGTGCCATGGGGACAGGGGGGGTTGAGCAGTACTTC. This encodes CAMGTGGVEQYF.

The genes are TRBV4-3 and TRBJ2-1, with TRBD2 identical over 12 bases. Germline values: CDR1 LGHNA, CDR2 YSLEER. This CDR3 comprises 16 residues. The V and J ends lost 0 bases and 8 bases, in that order; junction bases with no gene match: 5. CDR3 sequence: CASSQDRLAGVDEQFF. CDR3 DNA sequence: TGCGCCAGCAGCCAAGACAGACTAGCGGGAGTCGATGAGCAGTTCTTC.

In its sample, this clone was seen many times. The genes are TRBV6-4 and TRBJ2-2; a weak D match, TRBD2 (5 bases). The CDR3 is 14 amino acids. The germline V gene encodes CDR1 MRHNA and CDR2 SNTAGT. The V and J ends lost 3 bases and 7 bases respectively, with 12 bases between them. The CDR3 nucleotides read TGTGCCAGCAGTGAGTCTGGGAGTGGCGGGGAGCTGTTTTTT. This sequence encodes CASSESGSGGELFF.

The chain employs TRBV6-1 and TRBJ2-3; the D gene is possibly TRBD1 (5 bases). Trimming removed 6 bases from V and 2 bases from J, with 9 bases in between. This CDR3 comprises 13 residues. Germline V gives CDR1 MNHNS, CDR2 SASEGT. This CDR3 reads CASRGLLTDTQYF. The CDR3, as DNA: TGTGCCAGCAGGGGGCTACTCACAGATACGCAGTATTTT.

The chain is built from TRBV4-2 and TRBJ1-5, with 8 bases that match TRBD1. The CDR3 is made up of 14 amino acids. Unmatched junction bases numbered 6, after V lost 6 bases and J lost 5 bases. The germline V gene encodes CDR1 LGHNA and CDR2 YNFKEQ. The CDR3 coding sequence is TGTGCCAGCAGTCCCACAGGGGGTTATCAGCCCCAGCATTTT. This sequence encodes CASSPTGGYQPQHF.

The V and J genes are TRBV5-6 and TRBJ2-1; possibly TRBD1 for D (5 bases). V lost 3 bases, J lost 7 bases, and 14 bases lay in between. CDR3 size: 14 residues. Germline values: CDR1 SGHDT, CDR2 YYEEEE. In DNA, the CDR3 is TGTGCCAGCAGCTGGGGTTTGAAGGGGAATGAGCAGTTCTTC. This encodes CASSWGLKGNEQFF.

This chain connects TRBV19 to TRBJ1-3; D gene uncertain. The CDR3 spans 16 residues. The germline gives CDR1 LNHDA, CDR2 SQIVND (reference sequence). V gave up 5 bases and J gave up 0 bases, with 14 bases separating them. CDR3 sequence reads: CASSDRGASSGNTIYF. The CDR3 DNA sequence: TGTGCCAGTAGTGATCGAGGTGCAAGCTCTGGAAACACCATATATTTT.

The J gene is TRBJ2-7, the V gene TRBV28; maybe TRBD1 (6 bases). Germline CDR1 reads MDHEN; CDR2 reads SYDVKM. The CDR3 length is 17 residues. The V and J ends lost 5 bases and 0 bases respectively, with 20 bases between them. The CDR3 DNA is TGTGCCAGCAGTGGGGCCCGACAGGCAAGTAGCTCCTACGAGCAGTACTTC. Protein sequence: CASSGARQASSSYEQYF.

The V call is TRBV18, the J call TRBJ2-7; 10 bases line up with TRBD1. V dropped 6 bases and J dropped 6; count of bases not matched to a gene: 5. The CDR3 is 13 residues long. Germline V gene sequence: CDR1 KGHSH, CDR2 LQKENI. The CDR3, as DNA: TGTGCCAGCTCCCAGGACAGGGGGTCCGAGCAGTACTTC. This codes for CASSQDRGSEQYF.

This rearrangement joins TRBV29-1 to TRBJ1-1; TRBD1 might be the D (6 bases). This CDR3 comprises 12 residues. Trimming left V 8 bases short and J 4 bases short, with 14 bases between. In germline, CDR1 is SQVTM, CDR2 ANQGSEA. CDR3 nucleotides: TGCAGCTACACCAGGGGTAGCACTGAAGCTTTCTTT. It is translated as CSYTRGSTEAFF.

J is TRBJ2-1 and V is TRBV19; TRBD2 agrees at 9 bases. The V gene end was trimmed by 5 bases and the J gene end by 4 bases; junction bases not matched to a gene: 12. Germline lookup yields CDR1 LNHDA and CDR2 SQIVND (reference sequence). This CDR3 has 17 amino acids. Here the CDR3 DNA reads TGTGCCAGTAGTCCCCGTATAGCGGGGGCGGGGTACAATGAGCAGTTCTTC. It encodes CASSPRIAGAGYNEQFF.